The text below deals with one T cell receptor (beta chain). V gave up 1 base and J gave up 2 bases, with 8 bases separating them. Germline V lookup: CDR1 KGHSH, CDR2 LQKENI. The CDR3 length is 14 residues. The source of the sample is a study of blood T cell repertoires in COVID-19. Some clones are missing from TCRdb's copy, which holds only in-frame ones; the method was immunoSEQ multiplex PCR. The sample lists nearly 350,000 clones, more than 70% seen once, with around 7.9% in the top ten. The chain combines TRBV18 with TRBJ1-1, with TRBD1 as a possible D gene (6 bases). This clonotype originated in a woman in her 70s with COVID-19, enrolled during active disease. Sequencing was done on a sample of peripheral blood. This chain's CDR3 is CASSPLRGNTEAFF. The DNA of the CDR3 is TGTGCCAGCTCACCACTCAGGGGTAACACTGAAGCTTTCTTT.